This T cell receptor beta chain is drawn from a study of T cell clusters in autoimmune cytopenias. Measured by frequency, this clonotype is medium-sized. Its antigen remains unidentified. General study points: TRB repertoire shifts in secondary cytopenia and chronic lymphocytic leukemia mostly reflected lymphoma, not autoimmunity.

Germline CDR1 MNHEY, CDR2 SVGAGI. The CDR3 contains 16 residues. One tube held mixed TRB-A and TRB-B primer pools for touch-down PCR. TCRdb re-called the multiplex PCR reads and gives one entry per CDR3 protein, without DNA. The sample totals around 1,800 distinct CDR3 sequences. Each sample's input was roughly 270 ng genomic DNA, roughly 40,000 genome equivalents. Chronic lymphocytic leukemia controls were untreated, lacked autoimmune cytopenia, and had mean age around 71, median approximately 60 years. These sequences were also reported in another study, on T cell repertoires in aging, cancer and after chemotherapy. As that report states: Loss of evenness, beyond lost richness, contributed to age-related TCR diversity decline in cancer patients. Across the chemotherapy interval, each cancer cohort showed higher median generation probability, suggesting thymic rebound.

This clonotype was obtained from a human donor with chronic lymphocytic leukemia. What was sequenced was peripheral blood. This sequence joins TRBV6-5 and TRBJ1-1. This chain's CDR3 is CASSSHRQVQGTEAFF.